This T cell receptor beta chain was captured by sequencing in a study of blood T cell repertoires in COVID-19. TCRdb's copy holds only in-frame clones and misses some; the assay was immunoSEQ multiplex PCR. The sample holds approximately 260,000 clones, roughly nine tenths seen once. Germline CDR1 and CDR2: MNHEY and SMNVEV (reference sequence). After removal of 5 bases from V and 6 bases from J, the junction contained 17 bases not matched to a gene. CDR3 length equals 17 residues. The receptor was derived from a man aged 45 to 65 with acute or convalescent COVID-19. V and J are TRBV27 and TRBJ2-7; TRBD1 matches 9 bases. The sequenced sample consisted of peripheral blood. CDR3 residues: CASSPSRGDRDLGEQYF. Here the CDR3 DNA reads TGTGCCAGCAGTCCCTCCCGGGGGGACAGGGACCTGGGCGAGCAGTACTTC.